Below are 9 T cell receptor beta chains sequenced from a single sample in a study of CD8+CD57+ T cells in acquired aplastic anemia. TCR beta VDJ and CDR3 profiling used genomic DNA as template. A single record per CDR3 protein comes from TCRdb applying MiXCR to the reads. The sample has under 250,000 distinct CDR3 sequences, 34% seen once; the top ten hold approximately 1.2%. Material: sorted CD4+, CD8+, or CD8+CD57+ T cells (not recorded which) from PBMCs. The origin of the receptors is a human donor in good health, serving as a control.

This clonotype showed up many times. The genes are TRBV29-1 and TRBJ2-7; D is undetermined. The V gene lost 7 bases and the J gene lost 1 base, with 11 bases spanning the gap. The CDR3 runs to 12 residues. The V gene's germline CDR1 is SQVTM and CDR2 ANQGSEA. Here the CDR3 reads CSGTSQSYEQYF. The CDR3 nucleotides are TGCAGCGGCACAAGCCAATCCTACGAGCAGTACTTC.

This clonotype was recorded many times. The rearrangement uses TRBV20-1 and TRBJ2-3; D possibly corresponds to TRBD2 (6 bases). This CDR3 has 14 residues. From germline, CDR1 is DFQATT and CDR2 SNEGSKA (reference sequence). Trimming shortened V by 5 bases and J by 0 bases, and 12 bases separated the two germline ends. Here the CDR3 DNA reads TGCAGTGCTTGGGTGGCGGGAAGCACAGATACGCAGTATTTT. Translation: CSAWVAGSTDTQYF.

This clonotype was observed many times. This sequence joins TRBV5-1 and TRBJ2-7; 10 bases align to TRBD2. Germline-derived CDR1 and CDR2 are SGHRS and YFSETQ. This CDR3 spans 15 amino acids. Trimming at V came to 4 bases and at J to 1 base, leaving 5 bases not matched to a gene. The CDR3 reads CASSRIAGGSYEQYF. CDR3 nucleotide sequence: TGCGCCAGCAGCCGAATAGCGGGAGGATCCTACGAGCAGTACTTC.

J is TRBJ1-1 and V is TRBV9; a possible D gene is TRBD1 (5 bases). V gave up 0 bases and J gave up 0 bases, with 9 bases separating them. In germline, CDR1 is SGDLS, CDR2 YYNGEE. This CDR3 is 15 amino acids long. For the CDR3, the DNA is TGTGCCAGCAGCGTAGAGGGGCACATGAACACTGAAGCTTTCTTT. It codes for CASSVEGHMNTEAFF.

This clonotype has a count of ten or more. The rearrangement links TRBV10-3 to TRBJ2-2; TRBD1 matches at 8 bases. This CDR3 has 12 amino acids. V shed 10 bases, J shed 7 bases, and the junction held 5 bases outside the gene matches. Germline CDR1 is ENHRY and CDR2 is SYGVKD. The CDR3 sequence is CATTGESGELFF. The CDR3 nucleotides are TGTGCCACGACAGGGGAGAGCGGGGAGCTGTTTTTT.

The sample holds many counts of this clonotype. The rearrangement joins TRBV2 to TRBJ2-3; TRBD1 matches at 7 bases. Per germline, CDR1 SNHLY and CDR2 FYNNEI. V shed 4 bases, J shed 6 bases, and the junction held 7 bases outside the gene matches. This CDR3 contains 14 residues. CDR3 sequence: CASSVDRSSDTQYF. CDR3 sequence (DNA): TGTGCCAGCAGTGTGGACAGGTCCAGCGATACGCAGTATTTT.

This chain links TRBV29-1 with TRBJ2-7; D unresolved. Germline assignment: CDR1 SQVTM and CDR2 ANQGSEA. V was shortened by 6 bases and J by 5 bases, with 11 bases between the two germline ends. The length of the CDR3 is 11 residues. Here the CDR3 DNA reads TGCAGCGTAAGGGTCGAGGACGAGCAGTACTTC. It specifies CSVRVEDEQYF.

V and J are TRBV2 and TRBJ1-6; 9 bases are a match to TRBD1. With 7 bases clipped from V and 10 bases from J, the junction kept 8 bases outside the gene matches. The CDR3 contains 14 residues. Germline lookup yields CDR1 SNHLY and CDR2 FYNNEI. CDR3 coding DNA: TGTGCCAGCATTCGGGACAGGGCGAAGTCACCCCTCCACTTT. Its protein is CASIRDRAKSPLHF. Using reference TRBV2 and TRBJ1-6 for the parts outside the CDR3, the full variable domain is EPEVTQTPSHQVTQMGQEVILRCVPISNHLYFYWYRQILGQKVEFLVSFYNNEISEKSEIFDDQFSVERPDGSNFTLKIRSTKLEDSAMYFCASIRDRAKSPLHFGNGTRLTVT.

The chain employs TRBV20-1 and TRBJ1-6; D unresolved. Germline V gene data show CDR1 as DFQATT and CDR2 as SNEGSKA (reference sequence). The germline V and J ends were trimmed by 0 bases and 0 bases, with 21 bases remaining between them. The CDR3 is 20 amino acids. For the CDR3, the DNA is TGCAGTGCTAGAGAGTCTGGGGTTTGCAGTGGGAGCTCCTATAATTCACCCCTCCACTTT. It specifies CSARESGVCSGSSYNSPLHF.